This TCR beta chain is from a study of blood T cell repertoires in COVID-19 (TCRdb year 2020). In terms of the full investigation: Collaborator samples came from the United States, Italy and Spain and covered acute and convalescent phases of COVID-19. The repertoires were released in a freely available public database intended as a resource for research on the immune response to SARS-CoV-2. Samples came from the ongoing ImmuneRACE study (first 160 participants) plus 1,254 subjects from 6 global collaborators. The sample metadata nearly always contained a de-identified subject ID, COVID-19 status, age in years and sex. The material from the prospective study consisted of cDNA or gDNA derived from T cells, B-cell-depleted T cells, or PBMCs. Where HLA class I and class II types were available, the types were taken from metadata supplied by the sample provider, not from assay-based typing. Deeply sampled blood TCRbeta repertoires from subjects exposed to, actively infected with, or recovered from COVID-19 were included in the dataset.

Broader findings and caveats from the paper: The amount of clinical and demographic metadata varied by source and participant and was provided uncurated.

The immunoSEQ Assay, a bias-controlled multiplex PCR, was used to amplify TCRbeta CDR3 regions from genomic DNA. From the authors' description of their analysis: The number of nucleated cells in each sample was estimated by amplification of reference gene primers within the assay. To quantify the absolute abundance of each unique TCRbeta CDR3 rearrangement, sequence reads were collapsed and filtered. For each sample, productive Simpson clonality was calculated by taking the square root of Simpson's diversity index across productive rearrangements. This immuneACCESS table, as held by TCRdb, lists in-frame sequences with V and J called but not all clones. Of the missing ones, under half trace to an unresolved V gene in checked studies; the others have no known cause. V, J and clone size are taken as reported in that table, and D and trimming were inferred from the DNA itself. The sample table holds about 130,000 clones, of which more than 80% were seen once. 10% to 15% of the sample is taken by the ten largest.

About this clone itself: Its antigen is not yet known. No much larger clone is present one base from it, and per-base qualities are unavailable.

Trimming costs V 9 bases and J 7 bases, and their ends lie 15 bases apart. The CDR3 measures 13 amino acids from cysteine to phenylalanine. Of the read, only the CDR3 DNA is kept; its 39 bases are in frame from base 1. CDR1 and CDR2 were assigned from the germline V gene (reference sequence) as LNHDA and SQIVND. Each collaborating institution followed its own protocols to collect whole blood in K2EDTA tubes. Collaborator samples were shipped for TCRbeta analysis as frozen whole blood, isolated PBMCs, or DNA extracted from either sample type. The sequence links TRBV19 to TRBJ1-4; perhaps TRBD1 is the D gene, with 5 bases matching. The sequenced sample consisted of peripheral blood. This TCR was recovered from a woman aged 55-69 years with acute or convalescent COVID-19. The DNA sequence is given as TGTGCCAGCAAAGCGGGGGGGGGTGAAAAACTGTTTTTT. Translated, this is CASKAGGGEKLFF.